These T cell receptor beta chains were read from a single sample in a study of radiation and T cells in renal cell carcinoma. Sequencing used immunoSEQ multiplex PCR; TCRdb keeps in-frame clones, though not all of them. This repertoire shows about 19,000 clones, 55% to 65% found once; its top ten account for approximately 13%. This specimen was tumor tissue, taken from a patient whose treatment included radiotherapy and nephrectomy. The receptors stem from a woman aged 70-85 years with renal cell carcinoma. Each CDR3 is given with its conserved first and last residue. D genes are given only for firm matches. Clone size, where shown, is once, few, many, or a class for clones that have expanded.

>TRBD2|TRBJ2-5|TRBV10-1|.
TGCGCCACCGAAGGGAAGGCTAGCGGGGGGCTATACCAAGAGACCCAGTACTTC
CATEGKASGGLYQETQYF
>TRBD2|TRBJ2-3|TRBV6-1|.
TGTGCCAGCAGTGATATTGGGACTAGCGGGGGGGCTACGCAGTATTTT
CASSDIGTSGGATQYF
>.|TRBJ2-5|TRBV7-8|.
TGTGCCAGCAGCTCCGCAGCGGTCCAGTACTTC
CASSSAAVQYF
>.|TRBJ1-1|TRBV28|few
TGTGCCAGCAGTACGGCCGTGAGTGAAGCTTTCTTT
CASSTAVSEAFF
>.|TRBJ1-5|TRBV7-9|once
TGTGCCAGCAGCTTAGGAGTTTATAGCAATCAGCCCCAGCATTTT
CASSLGVYSNQPQHF
>TRBD2|TRBJ2-3|TRBV7-2|.
TGTGCCAGCAACAGGTGGGGGGGAAGCACAGATACGCAGTATTTT
CASNRWGGSTDTQYF
>.|TRBJ1-2|TRBV6-5|.
TGTGCCAGCAGTCTCTCCAGGGACTATGGCTACACCTTC
CASSLSRDYGYTF
>.|TRBJ2-3|TRBV9|few
TGTGCCAGCAGCGTAATCTATTCGGATACGCAGTATTTT
CASSVIYSDTQYF
>.|TRBJ1-2|TRBV15|few
TGTGCCACCAGCTGGGGGACCCCACCCGAGAGCTATGGCTACACCTTC
CATSWGTPPESYGYTF
>.|TRBJ1-1|TRBV5-5|few
TGTGCCAGCAGACAGGATCTGAACACTGAAGCTTTCTTT
CASRQDLNTEAFF
>.|TRBJ2-7|TRBV6-6|.
TGTGCCATCAGTGATTTGTATTCGGGCCCCTACGAGCAGTACTTC
CAISDLYSGPYEQYF
>.|TRBJ2-2|TRBV9|.
TGTGCCAGCAGCCCCACCTCCGGGATGCGTGGCACCGGGGAGCTGTTTTTT
CASSPTSGMRGTGELFF
>.|TRBJ1-1|TRBV7-2|medium-sized
TGTGCCAGCAGCCCCGTGGGGGACACTGAAGCTTTCTTT
CASSPVGDTEAFF
>.|TRBJ1-1|TRBV4-2|.
TGTGCCAGCAGCCCGGGACTACTCTTTGAAGCTTTCTTT
CASSPGLLFEAFF